This entry describes one TCR beta chain. The sample belongs to a study of blood T cell repertoires in COVID-19. About the research overall: The United States, Italy and Spain provided the acute and convalescent COVID-19 samples. PBMCs, B-cell-depleted T cells, or T cells were the source of the cDNA or gDNA that made up the material.

Methods used by the authors: The authors estimated nucleated cell counts from reference gene primer amplification. TCRdb's table, derived via immunoSEQ multiplex PCR, lists solely in-frame clones and lacks some. For V, J and clone size, that table is used; D and trimming come from the DNA. The sample lists around 370,000 clones; approximately 87% were seen once. Recruited during active infection, patients (from Seattle) were subsequently followed longitudinally. Per germline, CDR1 MNHEY and CDR2 SVGAGI. V was pared by 4 bases and J by 2 bases, with 12 bases between. This CDR3 comprises 15 residues. J is TRBJ1-5 and V is TRBV6-5; D possibly corresponds to TRBD1 (6 bases). The specimen sequenced was peripheral blood. The source is a woman aged 45-65 years with COVID-19, enrolled during active disease. The CDR3 nucleotides read TGTGCCAGCAGTTTACAGGGAGTGGGCAATCAGCCCCAGCATTTT. Encoded protein: CASSLQGVGNQPQHF.